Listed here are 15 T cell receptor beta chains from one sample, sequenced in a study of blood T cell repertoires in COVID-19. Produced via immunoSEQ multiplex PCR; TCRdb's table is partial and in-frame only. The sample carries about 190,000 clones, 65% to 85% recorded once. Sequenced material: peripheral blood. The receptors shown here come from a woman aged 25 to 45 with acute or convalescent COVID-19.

Here the CDR3 reads CASSSRGRVNYGYTF. In DNA, the CDR3 is TGTGCCAGCAGTTCTAGGGGGCGCGTGAACTATGGCTACACCTTC. The V and J genes are TRBV5-4 and TRBJ1-2, with TRBD1 matching 7 bases. Germline V lookup: CDR1 SGHNT, CDR2 YYREEE (reference sequence). With V trimmed by 5 bases and J by 2 bases, 9 bases remained unmatched. This CDR3 is built from 15 residues.

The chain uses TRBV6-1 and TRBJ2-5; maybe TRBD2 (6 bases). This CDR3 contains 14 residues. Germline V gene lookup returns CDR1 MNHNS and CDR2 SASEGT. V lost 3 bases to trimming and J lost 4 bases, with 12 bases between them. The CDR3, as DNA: TGTGCCAGCAGTGATGGCCCCGGGGGAGAGACCCAGTACTTC. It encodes CASSDGPGGETQYF.

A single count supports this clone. CDR3 DNA: TGTGCCAGCAGCTTGGGAGTTAGCTCTGGAAACACCATATATTTT. Translated, it gives CASSLGVSSGNTIYF. The V gene is TRBV7-2, the J gene TRBJ1-3; the D is unclear. Trimming took 3 bases from V and 0 from J, leaving 9 bases between them. CDR1 and CDR2 (germline): SGHTA, FQGNSA. CDR3 length: 15 amino acids.

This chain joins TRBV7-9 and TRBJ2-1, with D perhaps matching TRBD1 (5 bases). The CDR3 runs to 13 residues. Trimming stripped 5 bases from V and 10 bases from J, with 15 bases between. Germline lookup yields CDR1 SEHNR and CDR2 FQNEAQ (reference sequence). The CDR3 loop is CASSQIQGGEQFF. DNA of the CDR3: TGTGCCAGCAGCCAGATCCAGGGTGGGGAGCAGTTCTTC. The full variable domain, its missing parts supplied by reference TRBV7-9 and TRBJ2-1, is DTGVSQNPRHKITKRGQNVTFRCDPISEHNRLYWYRQTLGQGPEFLTYFQNEAQLEKSRLLSDRFSAERPKGSFSTLEIQRTEQGDSAMYLCASSQIQGGEQFFGPGTRLTVL.

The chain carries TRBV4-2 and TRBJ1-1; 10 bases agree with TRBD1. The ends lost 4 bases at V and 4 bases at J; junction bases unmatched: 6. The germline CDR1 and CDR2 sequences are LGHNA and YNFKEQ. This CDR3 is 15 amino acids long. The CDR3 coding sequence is TGTGCCAGCAGCCGAGGGACAGGGGATTCCACTGAAGCTTTCTTT. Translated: CASSRGTGDSTEAFF.

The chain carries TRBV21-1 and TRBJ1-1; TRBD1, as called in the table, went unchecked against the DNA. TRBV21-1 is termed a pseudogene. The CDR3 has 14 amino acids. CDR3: CASWGREVNTEAFF. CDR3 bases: TGTGCCAGCTGGGGCAGGGAAGTGAACACTGAAGCTTTCTTT.

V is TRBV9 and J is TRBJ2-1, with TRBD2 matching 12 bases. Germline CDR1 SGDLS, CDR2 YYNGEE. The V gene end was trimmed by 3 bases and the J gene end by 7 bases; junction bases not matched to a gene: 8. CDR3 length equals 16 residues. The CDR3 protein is CASSEFSSGGVNEQFF. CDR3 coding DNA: TGTGCCAGCAGCGAATTCTCTAGCGGGGGGGTTAATGAGCAGTTCTTC. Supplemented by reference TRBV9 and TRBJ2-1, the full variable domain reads DSGVTQTPKHLITATGQRVTLRCSPRSGDLSVYWYQQSLDQGLQFLIQYYNGEERAKGNILERFSAQQFPDLHSELNLSSLELGDSALYFCASSEFSSGGVNEQFFGPGTRLTVL.

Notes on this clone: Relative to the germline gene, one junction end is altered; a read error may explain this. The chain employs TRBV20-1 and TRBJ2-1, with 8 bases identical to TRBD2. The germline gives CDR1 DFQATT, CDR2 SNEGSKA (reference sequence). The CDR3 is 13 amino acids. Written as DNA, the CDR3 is TGCAGTGCTAGTAAGATACGGGGGGGCGAAGGGGTCTTC. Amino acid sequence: CSASKIRGGEGVF.

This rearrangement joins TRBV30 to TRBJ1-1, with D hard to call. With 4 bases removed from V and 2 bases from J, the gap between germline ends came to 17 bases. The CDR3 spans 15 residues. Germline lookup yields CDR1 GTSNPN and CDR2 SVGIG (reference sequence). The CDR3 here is CAWTDYRGSNTEAFF. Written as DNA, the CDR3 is TGTGCCTGGACGGATTACCGGGGTTCCAACACTGAAGCTTTCTTT.

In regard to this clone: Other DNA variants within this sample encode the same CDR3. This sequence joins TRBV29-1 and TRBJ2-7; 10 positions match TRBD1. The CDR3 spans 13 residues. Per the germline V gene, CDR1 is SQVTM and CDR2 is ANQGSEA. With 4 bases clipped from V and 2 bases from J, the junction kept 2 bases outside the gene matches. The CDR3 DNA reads TGCAGCGTTGGGGGACAGGGGCCCTACGAGCAGTACTTC. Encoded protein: CSVGGQGPYEQYF.

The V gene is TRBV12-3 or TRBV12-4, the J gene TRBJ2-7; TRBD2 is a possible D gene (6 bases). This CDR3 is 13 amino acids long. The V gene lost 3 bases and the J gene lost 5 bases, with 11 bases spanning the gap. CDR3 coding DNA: TGTGCCAGCAGTTTTCGGGGAGGCGACGAGCAGTACTTC. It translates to CASSFRGGDEQYF.

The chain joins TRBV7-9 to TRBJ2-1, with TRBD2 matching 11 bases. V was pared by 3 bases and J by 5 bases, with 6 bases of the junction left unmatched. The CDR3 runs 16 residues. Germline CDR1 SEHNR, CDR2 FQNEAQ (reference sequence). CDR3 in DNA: TGTGCCAGCAGCTTCCCGGGACTAGCGGATCACAATGAGCAGTTCTTC. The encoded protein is CASSFPGLADHNEQFF.

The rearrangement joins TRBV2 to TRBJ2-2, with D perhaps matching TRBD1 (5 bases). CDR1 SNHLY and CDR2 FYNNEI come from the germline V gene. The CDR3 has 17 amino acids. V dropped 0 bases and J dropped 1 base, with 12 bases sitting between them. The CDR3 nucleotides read TGTGCCAGCAGTGAAGCGCAGGGATTTTGGAACACCGGGGAGCTGTTTTTT. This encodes CASSEAQGFWNTGELFF.

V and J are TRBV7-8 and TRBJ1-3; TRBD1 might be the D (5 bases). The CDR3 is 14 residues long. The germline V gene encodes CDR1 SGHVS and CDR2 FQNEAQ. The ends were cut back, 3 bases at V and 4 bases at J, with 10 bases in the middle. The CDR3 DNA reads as TGTGCCAGCAGCTTTGAACAGGTCGGAAACACCATATATTTT. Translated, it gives CASSFEQVGNTIYF.

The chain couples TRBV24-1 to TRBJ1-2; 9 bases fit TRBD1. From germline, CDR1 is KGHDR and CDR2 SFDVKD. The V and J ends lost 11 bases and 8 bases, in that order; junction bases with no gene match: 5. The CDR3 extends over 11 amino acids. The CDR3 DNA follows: TGTGCCATCCAGACAGGGGGGGGCTACACCTTC. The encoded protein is CAIQTGGGYTF.